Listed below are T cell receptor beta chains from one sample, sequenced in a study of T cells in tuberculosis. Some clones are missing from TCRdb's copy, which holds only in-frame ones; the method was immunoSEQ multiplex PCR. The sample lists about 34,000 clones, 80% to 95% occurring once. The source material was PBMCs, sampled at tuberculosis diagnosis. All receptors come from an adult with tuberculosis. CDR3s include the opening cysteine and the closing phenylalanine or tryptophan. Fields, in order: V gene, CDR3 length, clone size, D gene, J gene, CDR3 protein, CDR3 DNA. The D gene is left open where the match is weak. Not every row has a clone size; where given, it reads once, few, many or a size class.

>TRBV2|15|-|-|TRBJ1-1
CASSEDRTVDAEAFF
TGTGCCAGCAGTGAAGACAGGACGGTAGATGCTGAAGCTTTCTTT
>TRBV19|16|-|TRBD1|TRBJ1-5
CASSIDNGRGDQPQHF
TGTGCCAGTAGTATAGATAATGGCAGGGGGGATCAGCCCCAGCATTTT
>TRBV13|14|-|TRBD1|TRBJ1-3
CASSWTGRGNTIYF
TGTGCCAGCAGCTGGACAGGGAGAGGAAACACCATATATTTT
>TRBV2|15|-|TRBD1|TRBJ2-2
CASSDRGTSTGELFF
TGTGCCAGCAGTGACAGGGGGACGTCCACCGGGGAGCTGTTTTTT
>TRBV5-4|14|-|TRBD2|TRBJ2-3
CASSFGGAPDTQYF
TGTGCCAGCAGCTTCGGGGGGGCCCCAGATACGCAGTATTTT
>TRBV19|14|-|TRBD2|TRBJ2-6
CAAGGSSGANVLTF
TGTGCCGCGGGGGGGAGCTCTGGGGCCAACGTCCTGACTTTC
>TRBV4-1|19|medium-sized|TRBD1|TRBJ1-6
CASSQDAGTGQGKNSPLHF
TGCGCCAGCAGCCAAGACGCGGGAACGGGACAGGGAAAAAATTCACCCCTCCACTTT
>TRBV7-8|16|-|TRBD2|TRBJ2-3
CASSLGTRLSIDTQYF
TGTGCCAGCAGCTTAGGGACTAGGTTGTCCATCGATACGCAGTATTTT
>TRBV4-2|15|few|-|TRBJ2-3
CASSQERILGDTQYF
TGTGCCAGCAGCCAAGAGAGGATCTTAGGAGATACGCAGTATTTT
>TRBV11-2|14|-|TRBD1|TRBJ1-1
CASSWGQGVTEAFF
TGTGCCAGCAGCTGGGGACAGGGGGTAACTGAAGCTTTCTTT
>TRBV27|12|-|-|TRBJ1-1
CASSLGGSEAFF
TGTGCCAGCAGCTTGGGGGGATCTGAAGCTTTCTTT
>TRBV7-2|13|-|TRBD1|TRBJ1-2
CASSSDRVNGYTF
TGTGCCAGCAGTTCGGACAGGGTGAATGGCTACACCTTC
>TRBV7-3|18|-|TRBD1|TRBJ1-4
CASSPTPGQGARNEKLFF
TGTGCCAGCAGCCCTACACCGGGACAGGGGGCCCGCAATGAAAAACTGTTTTTT
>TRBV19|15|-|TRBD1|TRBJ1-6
CASSIVDRGNSPLHF
TGTGCCAGTAGTATAGTGGACAGGGGAAATTCACCCCTCCACTTT
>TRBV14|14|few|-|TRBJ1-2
CASSQDDIRYGYTF
TGTGCCAGCAGCCAAGATGACATTCGATATGGCTACACCTTC
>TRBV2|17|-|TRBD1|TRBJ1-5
CASSARPGQGPHQPQHF
TGTGCCAGCAGTGCAAGACCGGGACAGGGGCCTCATCAGCCCCAGCATTTT
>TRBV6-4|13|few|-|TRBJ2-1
CASSDAPENEQFF
TGTGCCAGCAGTGACGCCCCCGAGAATGAGCAGTTCTTC
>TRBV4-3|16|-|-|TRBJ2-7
CASSQERGGFNYEQYF
TGCGCCAGCAGCCAAGAAAGGGGGGGGTTTAACTACGAGCAGTACTTC
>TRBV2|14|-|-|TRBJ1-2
CASSGGRGNYGYTF
TGTGCCAGCAGTGGGGGTCGGGGTAACTATGGCTACACCTTC
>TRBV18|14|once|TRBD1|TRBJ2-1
CASSPRDRKREQFF
TGTGCCAGCTCACCCCGGGACAGGAAAAGGGAGCAGTTCTTC
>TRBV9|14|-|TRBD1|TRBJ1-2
CASNPQGQEYGYTF
TGTGCCAGCAACCCCCAGGGACAGGAGTATGGCTACACCTTC
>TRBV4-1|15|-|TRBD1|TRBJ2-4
CASSPDRVDKNIQYF
TGCGCCAGCAGCCCGGACAGGGTTGACAAAAACATTCAGTACTTC
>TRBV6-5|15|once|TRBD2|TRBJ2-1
CASSSGTSRFDEQFF
TGTGCCAGCAGCTCCGGGACTAGCAGGTTCGATGAGCAGTTCTTC
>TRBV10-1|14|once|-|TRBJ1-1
CASSESAENTEAFF
TGCGCCAGCAGTGAGTCGGCAGAGAACACTGAAGCTTTCTTT
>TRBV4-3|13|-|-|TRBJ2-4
CASSQDLRGTWYF
TGCGCCAGCAGCCAAGATTTGAGGGGGACATGGTACTTC
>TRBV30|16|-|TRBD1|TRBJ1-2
CAWTRQGAGFGYGYTF
TGTGCCTGGACCAGACAGGGGGCGGGTTTCGGCTATGGCTACACCTTC
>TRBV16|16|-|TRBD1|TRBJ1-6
CASSQWGTEYNSPLHF
TGTGCCAGCAGCCAATGGGGGACAGAGTATAATTCACCCCTCCACTTT
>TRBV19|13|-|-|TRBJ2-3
CATKAGSTDTQYF
TGTGCCACCAAAGCGGGCAGCACAGATACGCAGTATTTT
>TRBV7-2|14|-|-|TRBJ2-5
CASSLGGQGETQYF
TGTGCCAGCAGCTTGGGGGGGCAGGGAGAGACCCAGTACTTC
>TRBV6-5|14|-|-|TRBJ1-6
CASSYDSYNSPLHF
TGTGCCAGCAGTTACGACAGCTATAATTCACCCCTCCACTTT
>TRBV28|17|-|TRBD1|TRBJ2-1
CASSLVGDRGSYNEQFF
TGTGCCAGCAGTTTGGTTGGGGACAGGGGGTCATACAATGAGCAGTTCTTC
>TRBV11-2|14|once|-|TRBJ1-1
CASSFGQLNTEAFF
TGTGCCAGCAGCTTTGGACAGTTGAACACTGAAGCTTTCTTT
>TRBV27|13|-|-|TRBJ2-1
CASSPAYGSVGFF
TGTGCCAGCAGCCCTGCCTACGGGTCCGTAGGGTTCTTC
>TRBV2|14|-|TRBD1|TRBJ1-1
CASRVDRESTEAFF
TGTGCCAGCAGGGTCGACAGGGAATCCACTGAAGCTTTCTTT
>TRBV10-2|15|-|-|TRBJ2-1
CASSVQAGGYNEQFF
TGCGCCAGCTCGGTCCAAGCGGGCGGGTACAATGAGCAGTTCTTC
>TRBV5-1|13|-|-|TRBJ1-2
CASSPHGQLGYTF
TGCGCCAGCAGCCCCCACGGACAGTTAGGGTACACCTTC
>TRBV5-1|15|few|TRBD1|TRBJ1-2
CASSPGTEESYGYTF
TGCGCCAGCAGCCCCGGGACAGAAGAGTCTTATGGCTACACCTTC
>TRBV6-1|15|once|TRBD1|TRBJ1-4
CASSDPTGTGEKLFF
TGTGCCAGCAGTGACCCGACAGGGACTGGAGAAAAACTGTTTTTT
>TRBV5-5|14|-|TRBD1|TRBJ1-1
CASSLAGQSTEAFF
TGTGCCAGCAGCTTGGCGGGACAGAGCACTGAAGCTTTCTTT
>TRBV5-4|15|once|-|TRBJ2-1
CASSSGGERYNEQFF
TGTGCCAGCAGCTCCGGGGGAGAGAGATACAATGAGCAGTTCTTC
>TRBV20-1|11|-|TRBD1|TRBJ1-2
CSGTGGSGYTF
TGCAGTGGGACAGGGGGAAGCGGCTACACCTTC
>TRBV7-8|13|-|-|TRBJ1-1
CASSPGLNTEAFF
TGTGCCAGCAGCCCCGGGTTGAACACTGAAGCTTTCTTT